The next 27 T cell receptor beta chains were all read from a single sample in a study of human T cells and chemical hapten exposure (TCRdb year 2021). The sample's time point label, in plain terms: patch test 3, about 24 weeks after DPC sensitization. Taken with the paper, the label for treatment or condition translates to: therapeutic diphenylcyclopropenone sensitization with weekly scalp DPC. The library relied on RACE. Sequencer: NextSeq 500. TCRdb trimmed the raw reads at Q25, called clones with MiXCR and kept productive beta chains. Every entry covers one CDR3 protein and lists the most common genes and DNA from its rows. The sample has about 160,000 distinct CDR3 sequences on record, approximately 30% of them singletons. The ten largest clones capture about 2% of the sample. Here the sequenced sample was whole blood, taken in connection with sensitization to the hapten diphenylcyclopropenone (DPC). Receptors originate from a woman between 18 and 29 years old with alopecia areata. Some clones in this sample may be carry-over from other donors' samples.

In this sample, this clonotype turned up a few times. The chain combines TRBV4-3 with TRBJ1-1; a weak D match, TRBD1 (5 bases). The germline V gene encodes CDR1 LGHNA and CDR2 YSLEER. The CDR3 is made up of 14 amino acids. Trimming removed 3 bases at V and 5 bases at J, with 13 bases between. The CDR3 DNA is TGCGCCAGCAGCCACGAATCAGGGCAGACTGAAGCTTTCTTT. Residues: CASSHESGQTEAFF.

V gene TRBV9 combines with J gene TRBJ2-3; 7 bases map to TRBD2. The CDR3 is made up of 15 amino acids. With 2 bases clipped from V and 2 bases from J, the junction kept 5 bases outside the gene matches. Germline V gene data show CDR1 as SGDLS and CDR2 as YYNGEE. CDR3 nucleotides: TGTGCCAGCAGCGTCCGGGACTACACCACAGATACGCAGTATTTT. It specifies CASSVRDYTTDTQYF.

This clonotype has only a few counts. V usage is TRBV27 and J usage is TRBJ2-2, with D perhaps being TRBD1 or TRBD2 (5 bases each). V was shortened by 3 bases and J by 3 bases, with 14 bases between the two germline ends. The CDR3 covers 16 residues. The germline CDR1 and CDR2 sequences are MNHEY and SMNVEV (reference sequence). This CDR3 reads CASSFGWVGDTGELFF. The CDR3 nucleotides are TGTGCCAGCAGTTTCGGATGGGTGGGGGACACCGGGGAGCTGTTTTTT.

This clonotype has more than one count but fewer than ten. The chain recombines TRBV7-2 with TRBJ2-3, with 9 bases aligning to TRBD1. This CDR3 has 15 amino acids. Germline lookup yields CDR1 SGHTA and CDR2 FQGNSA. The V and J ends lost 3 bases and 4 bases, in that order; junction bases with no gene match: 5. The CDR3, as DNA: TGTGCCAGCAGCTTCGGGACAGGGTTCCCAGATACGCAGTATTTT. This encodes CASSFGTGFPDTQYF.

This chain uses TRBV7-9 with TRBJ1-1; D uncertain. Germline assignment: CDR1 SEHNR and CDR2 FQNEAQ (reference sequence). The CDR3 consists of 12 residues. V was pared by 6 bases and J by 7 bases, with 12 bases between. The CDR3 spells CASRPAWDEAFF. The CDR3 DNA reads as TGTGCCAGCAGACCAGCCTGGGATGAAGCTTTCTTT.

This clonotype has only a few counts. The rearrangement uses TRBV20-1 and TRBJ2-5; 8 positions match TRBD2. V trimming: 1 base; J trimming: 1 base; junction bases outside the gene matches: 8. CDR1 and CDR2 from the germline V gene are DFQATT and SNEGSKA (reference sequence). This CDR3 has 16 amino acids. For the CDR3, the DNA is TGCAGTGCTAGAGTACAGCGGGAGCGGTCCCAAGAGACCCAGTACTTC. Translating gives CSARVQRERSQETQYF.

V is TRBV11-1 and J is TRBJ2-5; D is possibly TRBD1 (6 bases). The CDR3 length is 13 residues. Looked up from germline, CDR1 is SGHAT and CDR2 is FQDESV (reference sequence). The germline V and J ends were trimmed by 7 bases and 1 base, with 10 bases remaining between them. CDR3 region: CASTTGLQETQYF. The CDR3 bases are TGTGCCAGCACTACAGGGCTCCAAGAGACCCAGTACTTC.

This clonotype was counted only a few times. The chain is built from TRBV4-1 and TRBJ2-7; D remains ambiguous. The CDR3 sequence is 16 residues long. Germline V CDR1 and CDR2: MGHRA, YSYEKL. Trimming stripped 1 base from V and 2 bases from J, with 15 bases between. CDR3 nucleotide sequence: TGCGCCAGCAGCCAAGTATTTTCCAGCCTAGCCTACGAGCAGTACTTC. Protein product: CASSQVFSSLAYEQYF.

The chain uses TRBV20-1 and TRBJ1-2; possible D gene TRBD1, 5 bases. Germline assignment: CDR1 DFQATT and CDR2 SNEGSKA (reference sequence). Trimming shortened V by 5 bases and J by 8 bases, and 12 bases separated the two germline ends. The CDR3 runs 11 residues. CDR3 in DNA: TGCAGTGCTCACCGACAGAGCGGCTACACCTTC. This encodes CSAHRQSGYTF.

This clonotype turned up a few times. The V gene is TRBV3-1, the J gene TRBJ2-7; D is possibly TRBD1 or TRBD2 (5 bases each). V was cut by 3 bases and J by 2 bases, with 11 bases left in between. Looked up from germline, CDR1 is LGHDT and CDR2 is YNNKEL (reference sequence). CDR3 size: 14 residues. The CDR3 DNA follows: TGTGCCAGCAGCCACCCCGGGGCTACCTACGAGCAGTACTTC. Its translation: CASSHPGATYEQYF.

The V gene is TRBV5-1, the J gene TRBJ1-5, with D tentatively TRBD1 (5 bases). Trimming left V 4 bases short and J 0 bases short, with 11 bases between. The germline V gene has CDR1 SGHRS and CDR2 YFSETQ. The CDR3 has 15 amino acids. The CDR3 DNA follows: TGCGCCAGCAGCCCCGACAGTTATAGCAATCAGCCCCAGCATTTT. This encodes CASSPDSYSNQPQHF.

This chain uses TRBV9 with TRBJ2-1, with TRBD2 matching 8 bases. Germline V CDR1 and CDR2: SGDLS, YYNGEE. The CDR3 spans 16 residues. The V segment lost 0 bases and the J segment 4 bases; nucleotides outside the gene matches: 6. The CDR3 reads CASSVVERGRYNEQFF. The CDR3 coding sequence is TGTGCCAGCAGCGTAGTGGAGCGGGGGCGGTACAATGAGCAGTTCTTC.

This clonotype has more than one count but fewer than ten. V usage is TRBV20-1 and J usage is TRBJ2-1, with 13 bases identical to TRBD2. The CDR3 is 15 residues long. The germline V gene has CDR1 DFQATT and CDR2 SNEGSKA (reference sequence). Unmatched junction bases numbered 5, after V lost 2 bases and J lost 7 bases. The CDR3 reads CSARMETSGRNEQFF. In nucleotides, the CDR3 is TGCAGTGCTAGAATGGAGACTAGCGGGAGGAATGAGCAGTTCTTC.

CDR3 nucleotides: TGTGCCAGCAGCTTAGATAGCGGGGGGGCGAGTGAGCAGTTCTTC. Protein product: CASSLDSGGASEQFF. V gene TRBV7-2 combines with J gene TRBJ2-1; 11 nucleotides match TRBD2. The CDR3 has 15 residues. Germline trimming cut 1 base from V and 9 bases from J; bases unmatched to any gene: 5. Germline values: CDR1 SGHTA, CDR2 FQGNSA.

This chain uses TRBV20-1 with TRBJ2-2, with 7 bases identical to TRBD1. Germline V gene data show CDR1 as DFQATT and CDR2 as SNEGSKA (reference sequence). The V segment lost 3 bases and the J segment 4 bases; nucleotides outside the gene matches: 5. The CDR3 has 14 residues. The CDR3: CSAREQGSTGELFF. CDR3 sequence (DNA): TGCAGTGCTAGGGAACAGGGGAGCACCGGGGAGCTGTTTTTT.

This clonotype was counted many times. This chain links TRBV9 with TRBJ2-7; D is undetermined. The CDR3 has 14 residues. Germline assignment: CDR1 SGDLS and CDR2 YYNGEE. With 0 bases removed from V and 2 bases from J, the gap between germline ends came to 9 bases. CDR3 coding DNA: TGTGCCAGCAGCGTAGGCGTGGGCGCCTACGAGCAGTACTTC. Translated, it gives CASSVGVGAYEQYF.

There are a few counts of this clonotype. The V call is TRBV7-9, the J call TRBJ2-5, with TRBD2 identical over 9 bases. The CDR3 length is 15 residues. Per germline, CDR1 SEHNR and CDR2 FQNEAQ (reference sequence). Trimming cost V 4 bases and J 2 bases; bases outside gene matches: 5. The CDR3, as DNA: TGTGCCAGCAGCTCCCCGGGACTAGCTCAAGAGACCCAGTACTTC. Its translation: CASSSPGLAQETQYF.

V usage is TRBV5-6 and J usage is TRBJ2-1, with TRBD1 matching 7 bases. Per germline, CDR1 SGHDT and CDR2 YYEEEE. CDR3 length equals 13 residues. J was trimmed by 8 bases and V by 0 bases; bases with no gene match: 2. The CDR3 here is CASSLVTGYEQFF. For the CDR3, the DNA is TGTGCCAGCAGCTTGGTGACAGGGTATGAGCAGTTCTTC.

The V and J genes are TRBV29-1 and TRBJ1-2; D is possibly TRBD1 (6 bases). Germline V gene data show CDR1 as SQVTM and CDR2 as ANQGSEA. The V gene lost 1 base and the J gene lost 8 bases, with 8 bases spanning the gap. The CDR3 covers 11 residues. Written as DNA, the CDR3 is TGCAGCGTTGAAGGGGGGGGCGGCTACACCTTC. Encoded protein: CSVEGGGGYTF.

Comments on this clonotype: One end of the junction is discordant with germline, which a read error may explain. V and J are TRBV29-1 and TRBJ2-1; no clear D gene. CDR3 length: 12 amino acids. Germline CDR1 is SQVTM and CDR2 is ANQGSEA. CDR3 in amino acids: CSAVGPYNGQFF. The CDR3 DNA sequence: TGCAGCGCCGTCGGGCCCTACAATGGGCAGTTCTTC.

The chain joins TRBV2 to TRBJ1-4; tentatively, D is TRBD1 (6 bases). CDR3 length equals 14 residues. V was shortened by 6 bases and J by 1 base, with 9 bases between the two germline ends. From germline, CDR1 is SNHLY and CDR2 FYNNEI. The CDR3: CASRVQGTNEKLFF. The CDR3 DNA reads TGTGCCAGCAGAGTACAGGGAACTAATGAAAAACTGTTTTTT.

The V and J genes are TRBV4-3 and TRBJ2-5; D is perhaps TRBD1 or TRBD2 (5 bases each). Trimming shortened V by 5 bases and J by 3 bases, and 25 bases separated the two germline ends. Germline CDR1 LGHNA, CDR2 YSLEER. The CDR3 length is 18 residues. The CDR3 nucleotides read TGCGCCAGCAGCTGGGGCGCAGGGAAGGAGCGGATCGAAGAGACCCAGTACTTC. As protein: CASSWGAGKERIEETQYF.

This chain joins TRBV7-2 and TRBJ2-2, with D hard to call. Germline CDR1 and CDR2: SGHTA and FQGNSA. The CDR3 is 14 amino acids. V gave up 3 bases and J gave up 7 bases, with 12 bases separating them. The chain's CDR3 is CASSFRPGDGELFF. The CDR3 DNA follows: TGTGCCAGCAGCTTTCGCCCAGGCGACGGGGAGCTGTTTTTT.

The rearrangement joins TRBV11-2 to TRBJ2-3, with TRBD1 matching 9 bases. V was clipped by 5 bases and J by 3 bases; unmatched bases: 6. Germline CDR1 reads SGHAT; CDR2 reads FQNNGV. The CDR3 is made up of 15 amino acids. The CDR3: CASSGYRGRTDTQYF. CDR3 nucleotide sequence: TGTGCCAGCAGCGGATACAGGGGGCGAACAGATACGCAGTATTTT.

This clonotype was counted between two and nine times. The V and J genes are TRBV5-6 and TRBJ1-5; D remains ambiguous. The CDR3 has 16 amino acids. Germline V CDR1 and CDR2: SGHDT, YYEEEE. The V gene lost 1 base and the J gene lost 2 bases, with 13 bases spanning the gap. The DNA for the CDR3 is TGTGCCAGCAGCTTGTGGGGAAAGTGGGGCAATCAGCCCCAGCATTTT. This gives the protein CASSLWGKWGNQPQHF.

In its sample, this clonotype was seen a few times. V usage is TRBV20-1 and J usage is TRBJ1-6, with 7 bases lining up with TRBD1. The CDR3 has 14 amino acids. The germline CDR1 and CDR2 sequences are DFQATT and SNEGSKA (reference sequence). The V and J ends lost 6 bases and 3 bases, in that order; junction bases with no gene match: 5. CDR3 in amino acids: CSARQGNYNSPLHF. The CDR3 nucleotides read TGCAGTGCAAGACAGGGCAACTATAATTCACCCCTCCACTTT.

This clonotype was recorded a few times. CDR3 coding DNA: TGTGCCAGCAGCGTACTAGCGGGAGCCGTCGAGACCCAGTACTTC. It is translated as CASSVLAGAVETQYF. The V call is TRBV9, the J call TRBJ2-5; 10 bases align to TRBD2. Unmatched junction bases numbered 5, after V lost 1 base and J lost 5 bases. The CDR3 spans 15 residues. Germline V gene sequence: CDR1 SGDLS, CDR2 YYNGEE. Full variable domain (remainder filled in from reference TRBV9 and TRBJ2-5): DSGVTQTPKHLITATGQRVTLRCSPRSGDLSVYWYQQSLDQGLQFLIQYYNGEERAKGNILERFSAQQFPDLHSELNLSSLELGDSALYFCASSVLAGAVETQYFGPGTRLLVL.